These T cell receptor beta chains were read from a single sample in a study of T cells in Graves' hyperthyroidism and ophthalmopathy. TCRdb used MiXCR to reprocess the multiplex PCR reads, holding one entry per CDR3 protein. Of about 600,000 distinct CDR3 sequences listed, approximately 15% were seen once; the top ten hold roughly 3.5%. The sample comprised blood. The receptor source for this set is a woman in her thirties or forties with Graves' ophthalmopathy. Both conserved end residues are part of each CDR3. A D gene is named only where the DNA matches it firmly. Where a row states a size, it is once, few, many or the class of an expanded clone; other rows omit it.

clone size	CDR3 length	V gene	J gene	D gene	CDR3 protein	CDR3 DNA
many	17	TRBV11-3	TRBJ2-1	TRBD1	CASSRGQGKGSYNEQFF	TGTGCCAGCAGCCGCGGACAGGGGAAAGGGTCCTACAATGAGCAGTTCTTC
many	14	TRBV5-1	TRBJ2-3	.	CASSSIVGTDTQYF	TGCGCCAGCAGCTCGATCGTAGGGACAGATACGCAGTATTTT
many	13	TRBV2	TRBJ2-3	.	CASPQGSTDTQYF	TGTGCCAGCCCTCAAGGCTCCACAGATACGCAGTATTTT
.	15	TRBV4-2	TRBJ1-1	.	CASSPPRTDTTEAFF	TGTGCCAGCAGCCCACCCAGGACGGATACAACTGAAGCTTTCTTT
few	16	TRBV30	TRBJ2-7	TRBD2	CAWRDPGGTSGNEQYF	TGTGCCTGGAGGGACCCCGGGGGGACTAGCGGGAACGAGCAGTACTTC
many	11	TRBV7-9	TRBJ2-3	.	CASSDFDTQYF	TGTGCCAGCAGCGACTTTGATACGCAGTATTTT
many	16	TRBV6-1	TRBJ2-1	TRBD1	CASSSKGQVLYNEQFF	TGTGCCAGCAGTTCCAAAGGACAGGTTCTCTACAATGAGCAGTTCTTC
.	15	TRBV20-1	TRBJ2-7	.	CSARDPSDMDYEQYF	TGCAGTGCTAGAGATCCTAGCGACATGGACTACGAGCAGTACTTC
many	11	TRBV12-3/TRBV12-4	TRBJ1-2	.	CATGGHYGYTF	TGTGCCACCGGGGGTCACTATGGCTACACCTTC
once	14	TRBV7-2	TRBJ1-4	.	CASSLHSTNEKLFF	TGTGCCAGCAGCTTACACTCAACTAATGAAAAACTGTTTTTT
once	14	TRBV19	TRBJ2-3	.	CASSMRLPTDTQYF	TGTGCCAGTAGTATGCGGTTGCCCACAGATACGCAGTATTTT
many	15	TRBV11-2	TRBJ2-7	.	CASSLETGSLYEQYF	TGTGCCAGCAGCTTAGAGACGGGAAGTCTCTACGAGCAGTACTTC
few	15	TRBV12-3/TRBV12-4	TRBJ1-2	TRBD1	CASSPLQGDLFGYTF	TGTGCCAGCAGCCCGTTACAGGGGGATCTGTTCGGCTACACCTTC
.	14	TRBV7-9	TRBJ2-7	.	CASSLEGVGYEQCF	TGTGCCAGCAGCTTAGAGGGGGTCGGCTACGAGCAGTGCTTC
.	16	TRBV9	TRBJ2-7	TRBD2	CASSKRLAGISYEQYF	TGTGCCAGCAGCAAGCGACTAGCGGGAATCTCCTACGAGCAGTACTTC
.	17	TRBV2	TRBJ2-4	TRBD2	CASAGTSRSPAKNIQYF	TGTGCCAGCGCCGGGACTAGCCGTTCGCCGGCCAAAAACATTCAGTACTTC
.	15	TRBV28	TRBJ2-7	.	CASSSGQMTLYEQYF	TGTGCCAGCAGTTCGGGCCAGATGACGCTCTACGAGCAGTACTTC
few	14	TRBV5-4	TRBJ1-2	.	CASSQTGTSYGYTF	TGTGCCAGCAGTCAGACCGGGACCAGCTATGGCTACACCTTC
.	15	TRBV18	TRBJ1-1	.	CASSPPGQGETEAFF	TGTGCCAGCTCACCACCGGGGCAGGGTGAGACTGAAGCTTTCTTT
few	15	TRBV3-1	TRBJ2-1	.	CASSQGSHPYNEQFF	TGTGCCAGCAGCCAAGGTTCCCATCCGTACAATGAGCAGTTCTTC
few	15	TRBV20-1	TRBJ2-7	.	CSASKSLGVSGEQYF	TGCAGTGCTAGCAAGTCCCTGGGGGTCTCGGGCGAGCAGTACTTC
many	14	TRBV12-3/TRBV12-4	TRBJ1-5	.	CASSLMGRGQPQHF	TGTGCCAGCAGTTTAATGGGGCGCGGCCAGCCCCAGCATTTT
few	14	TRBV4-1	TRBJ1-5	.	CASSQDPGSQPQHF	TGCGCCAGCAGCCAAGATCCGGGGAGCCAGCCCCAGCATTTT
many	14	TRBV12-3/TRBV12-4	TRBJ2-7	TRBD2	CASSFSGGGDEQYF	TGTGCCAGCAGTTTTAGCGGGGGCGGGGACGAGCAGTACTTC
.	16	TRBV12-3/TRBV12-4	TRBJ2-1	.	CASSSRQVLSNNEQFF	TGTGCCAGCAGTTCGAGACAGGTGTTGAGCAACAATGAGCAGTTCTTC
.	14	TRBV28	TRBJ1-5	TRBD1	CASSIGQGDQPQHF	TGTGCCAGCAGTATCGGACAGGGGGATCAGCCCCAGCATTTT
many	16	TRBV11-2	TRBJ1-5	.	CASSLGAGGVNQPQHF	TGTGCCAGCAGCTTAGGAGCCGGAGGGGTGAATCAGCCCCAGCATTTT
few	12	TRBV5-5	TRBJ2-1	.	CASSGVGDEQFF	TGTGCCAGCAGCGGCGTAGGGGATGAGCAGTTCTTC
few	18	TRBV5-1	TRBJ2-1	TRBD2	CASSLAGSGRARGNEQFF	TGCGCCAGCAGCTTGGCCGGTAGCGGGAGGGCCCGGGGCAATGAGCAGTTCTTC
few	11	TRBV27	TRBJ2-3	.	CASSPPDTQYF	TGTGCCAGCAGTCCCCCCGATACGCAGTATTTT
many	15	TRBV12-3/TRBV12-4	TRBJ2-5	.	CASSLLGAVQETQYF	TGTGCCAGCAGTTTATTGGGGGCGGTCCAAGAGACCCAGTACTTC
.	14	TRBV18	TRBJ1-2	.	CASSFQQGMDGYTF	TGTGCCAGCTCATTTCAACAGGGAATGGATGGCTACACCTTC
many	16	TRBV20-1	TRBJ2-7	.	CSARVRAEIHSYEQYF	TGCAGTGCTAGAGTGAGGGCCGAGATCCACTCCTACGAGCAGTACTTC
few	15	TRBV7-9	TRBJ2-1	TRBD1	CASSKSGTANNEQFF	TGTGCCAGCAGCAAGTCCGGGACAGCTAACAATGAGCAGTTCTTC
.	13	TRBV20-1	TRBJ1-2	.	CSAELQFNYGYTF	TGCAGTGCTGAGCTCCAGTTTAACTATGGCTACACCTTC
.	11	TRBV29-1	TRBJ1-1	.	CSVGVDTEAFF	TGCAGCGTTGGGGTAGACACTGAAGCTTTCTTT
few	17	TRBV4-1	TRBJ2-5	TRBD2	CASSQGLAGGPRETQYF	TGCGCCAGCAGCCAAGGACTAGCGGGGGGGCCTAGGGAGACCCAGTACTTC
.	15	TRBV7-9	TRBJ1-1	.	CASSPDRGRGPEAFF	TGTGCCAGCAGCCCAGACCGAGGGCGGGGTCCTGAAGCTTTCTTT
few	14	TRBV5-4	TRBJ2-5	.	CASSPRTTQETQYF	TGTGCCAGCAGCCCCCGGACAACCCAAGAGACCCAGTACTTC
few	16	TRBV12-3/TRBV12-4	TRBJ2-2	TRBD2	CASITSPGGPIGELFF	TGTGCCAGCATCACCAGCCCGGGGGGGCCGATCGGGGAGCTGTTTTTT
many	14	TRBV20-1	TRBJ2-5	.	CSAMRGGAGETQYF	TGCAGTGCTATGCGAGGGGGGGCCGGGGAGACCCAGTACTTC
many	17	TRBV19	TRBJ2-3	TRBD1	CASSTTGGDLWTDTQYF	TGTGCCAGTAGTACGACAGGGGGAGACTTATGGACAGATACGCAGTATTTT